The source of this TCR beta chain is a study of blood T cell repertoires in COVID-19. At the level of the study: Acute-phase and convalescent COVID-19 samples originated in the United States, Italy and Spain. PBMCs, B-cell-depleted T cells, or T cells were the source of the cDNA or gDNA that made up the material.

As originally analysed: Using reference gene primer amplification, nucleated cell counts were estimated. Only in-frame clones appear in the TCRdb table, and some are missing; sequencing was by immunoSEQ multiplex PCR. D and trimming come from the DNA, and the V and J calls and clone size come from that table. The table includes 130,000 to 150,000 clones, 85% to 90% detected once. Trimming cost V 6 bases and J 2 bases, with 13 bases left between them. Germline CDR1 reads SQVTM; CDR2 reads ANQGSEA. There are 13 residues in the CDR3. This receptor was obtained from a woman aged 55-69 years with active COVID-19. Sequenced: peripheral blood. This sequence joins TRBV29-1 and TRBJ1-1, with D maybe TRBD1 (6 bases). This CDR3 is CSVLRGSNTEAFF. The CDR3 nucleotides read TGCAGCGTCCTCAGGGGTTCTAACACTGAAGCTTTCTTT.